Presented here are 25 T cell receptor beta chains from one specimen sequenced in a study of T-cell reconstitution after alpha-beta-depleted transplantation in children. Unique molecular identifiers tagged the TCRbeta library. One entry per CDR3 protein results from TCRdb running MiXCR on the PCR reads. Altogether 170,000 or so distinct CDR3 sequences are present, approximately 6.8% being singletons, with the ten largest covering 3% to 3.5%. Here the sequenced sample was PBMCs from the stem cell graft donor, taken from the stem cell graft. The origin of the receptors is a human donor who donated a stem cell graft to a child with Wiskott-Aldrich syndrome.

This clonotype has ten or more counts. This chain connects TRBV7-2 to TRBJ1-6; D gene uncertain. Trimming shortened V by 5 bases and J by 13 bases, and 15 bases separated the two germline ends. The CDR3 contains 13 residues. Germline lookup yields CDR1 SGHTA and CDR2 FQGNSA. In DNA form, the CDR3 reads TGTGCCAGCAGCCCATCCCTAGCGCGGCCCCTCCACTTT. Its translation is CASSPSLARPLHF. Looking up the rest from reference TRBV7-2 and TRBJ1-6 gives the full variable domain: GAGVSQSPSNKVTEKGKDVELRCDPISGHTALYWYRQSLGQGLEFLIYFQGNSAPDKSGLPSDRFSAERTGGSVSTLTIQRTQQEDSAVYLCASSPSLARPLHFGNGTRLTVT.

This clonotype was recorded at least ten times. The chain links TRBV20-1 to TRBJ1-3; D gene uncertain. CDR1 is DFQATT, CDR2 SNEGSKA, per germline (reference sequence). V lost 6 bases and J 1 base, leaving 13 bases between the germline ends. The CDR3 has 14 amino acids. In DNA form, the CDR3 reads TGCAGTGCCAGCGGACGGAGTTCTGGAAACACCATATATTTT. It translates to CSASGRSSGNTIYF.

This clonotype showed up many times. This sequence joins TRBV20-1 and TRBJ1-5; D unresolved. The CDR3 has 13 amino acids. Germline-derived CDR1 and CDR2 are DFQATT and SNEGSKA (reference sequence). V lost 2 bases and J 4 bases, leaving 9 bases between the germline ends. CDR3 in amino acids: CSARQDENQPQHF. CDR3 in DNA: TGCAGTGCTAGACAGGACGAAAATCAGCCCCAGCATTTT.

This clonotype was observed many times. The chain has TRBV4-3 and TRBJ1-1, with a weak D call TRBD1 (5 bases). The CDR3 extends over 14 amino acids. Germline values: CDR1 LGHNA, CDR2 YSLEER. Trimming left V 4 bases short and J 4 bases short, with 13 bases between. In DNA, the CDR3 is TGCGCCAGCAGCCTCGAGCAGGGTGGCACTGAAGCTTTCTTT. Protein product: CASSLEQGGTEAFF.

This clonotype was observed many times. This chain connects TRBV20-1 to TRBJ1-1; no clear D. The CDR3 loop spans 13 amino acids. With 4 bases removed from V and 3 bases from J, the gap between germline ends came to 12 bases. Germline CDR1 reads DFQATT; CDR2 reads SNEGSKA (reference sequence). The DNA of the CDR3 is TGCAGTGCTACGACATCAGTGGACACTGAAGCTTTCTTT. Amino acids: CSATTSVDTEAFF.

This clonotype was detected a few times. The chain joins TRBV5-1 to TRBJ2-2, with D tentatively TRBD2 (5 bases). Germline assignment: CDR1 SGHRS and CDR2 YFSETQ. Deletions cut 3 bases from V and 3 bases from J, with 12 bases between. The CDR3 contains 15 residues. The DNA of the CDR3 is TGCGCCAGCAGCTCCGTGAGGGCCGACACCGGGGAGCTGTTTTTT. Encoded protein: CASSSVRADTGELFF. Together with reference TRBV5-1 and TRBJ2-2, the CDR3 gives the full variable domain: KAGVTQTPRYLIKTRGQQVTLSCSPISGHRSVSWYQQTPGQGLQFLFEYFSETQRNKGNFPGRFSGRQFSNSRSEMNVSTLELGDSALYLCASSSVRADTGELFFGEGSRLTVL.

This clonotype was seen ten or more times. J is TRBJ1-1 and V is TRBV5-1; a possible D gene is TRBD1 (6 bases). Trimming removed 5 bases at V and 2 bases at J, with 7 bases between. Germline V gene sequence: CDR1 SGHRS, CDR2 YFSETQ. This CDR3 has 12 amino acids. The CDR3 is CASRTGNTEAFF. The CDR3 DNA is TGCGCCAGCAGGACAGGAAACACTGAAGCTTTCTTT.

In this sample, this clonotype turned up a few times. The rearrangement uses TRBV6-4 and TRBJ2-1; TRBD1 matches 8 bases. The germline V gene has CDR1 MRHNA and CDR2 SNTAGT. Trimming cost V 6 bases and J 1 base; bases outside gene matches: 5. This CDR3 is built from 15 residues. In nucleotides, the CDR3 is TGTGCCAGCAGGGACAGGGTTGAGTCCTACAATGAGCAGTTCTTC. It codes for CASRDRVESYNEQFF.

In its sample, this clonotype was seen a few times. This chain links TRBV20-1 with TRBJ2-5; 12 bases match TRBD2. The CDR3 contains 14 residues. Germline V lookup: CDR1 DFQATT, CDR2 SNEGSKA (reference sequence). V lost 3 bases and J lost 5; bases outside the gene matches: 4. The CDR3 DNA follows: TGCAGTGCTAGGGGACTAGCGGGTTCGGAGACCCAGTACTTC. Translating gives CSARGLAGSETQYF.

This clonotype has a count of ten or more. The chain has TRBV20-1 and TRBJ2-7, with 7 bases that match TRBD2. CDR1 is DFQATT and CDR2 is SNEGSKA in the germline V gene (reference sequence). This CDR3 contains 14 residues. The trim removed 5 bases at V and 2 bases at J, leaving 9 bases unmatched. The CDR3 coding sequence is TGCAGTGCTTACCCGAGCGGGGCTACCTACGAGCAGTACTTC. Translating gives CSAYPSGATYEQYF.

This clonotype has at least ten counts. V and J are TRBV12-3 or TRBV12-4 and TRBJ2-6; TRBD2 aligns across 8 bases. CDR3 length: 16 amino acids. J lost 2 bases, V lost 6 bases, and 6 bases had no gene match. CDR3 loop: CASRDHGGAGANVLTF. CDR3 DNA: TGTGCCAGCAGGGACCACGGGGGGGCTGGGGCCAACGTCCTGACTTTC.

This clonotype was observed many times. The CDR3: CSVSGQWANYGYTF. DNA of the CDR3: TGCAGCGTCTCCGGACAGTGGGCTAACTATGGCTACACCTTC. The chain has TRBV29-1 and TRBJ1-2, with D perhaps matching TRBD1 (6 bases). The ends were cut back, 6 bases at V and 0 bases at J, with 14 bases in the middle. This CDR3 has 14 amino acids. CDR1 is SQVTM and CDR2 is ANQGSEA in the germline V gene.

The J gene is TRBJ1-5, the V gene TRBV19; D is undetermined. The CDR3 extends over 18 amino acids. The germline V and J ends were trimmed by 1 base and 5 bases, with 21 bases remaining between them. Germline loops: CDR1 LNHDA, CDR2 SQIVND (reference sequence). The DNA of the CDR3 is TGTGCCAGTAGTATAGCGCCTCTCGGCCGGGATTTTTATCAGCCCCAGCATTTT. As protein: CASSIAPLGRDFYQPQHF.

This clonotype came up many times. CDR3 in DNA: TGCAGTGCCAGCGTGCCGGGAACCGGGGAGCTGTTTTTT. Protein product: CSASVPGTGELFF. The V and J genes are TRBV20-1 and TRBJ2-2, with D possibly TRBD2 on 5 matching bases. V was cut by 6 bases and J by 5 bases, with 13 bases left in between. Germline loops: CDR1 DFQATT, CDR2 SNEGSKA (reference sequence). The length of the CDR3 is 13 residues.

This clonotype was detected only a few times. This sequence joins TRBV18 and TRBJ1-5; TRBD1 matches at 8 bases. The CDR3 has 17 amino acids. Germline CDR1 reads KGHSH; CDR2 reads LQKENI. Germline trimming cut 1 base from V and 6 bases from J; bases unmatched to any gene: 11. The CDR3 reads CASSPLPGTGLTQPQHF. The CDR3 DNA follows: TGTGCCAGCTCACCACTCCCCGGGACAGGTTTAACTCAGCCCCAGCATTTT.

This clonotype was observed at least ten times. This chain links TRBV7-2 with TRBJ2-7, with D perhaps given as TRBD1 or TRBD2 (5 bases each). The germline CDR1 and CDR2 sequences are SGHTA and FQGNSA. CDR3 length equals 14 residues. V gave up 5 bases and J gave up 1 base, with 12 bases separating them. The DNA for the CDR3 is TGTGCCAGCAGCGCCCGGGACGGGTCCTACGAGCAGTACTTC. Its translation: CASSARDGSYEQYF.

This clonotype has at least ten counts. The gene calls are TRBV29-1 and TRBJ2-1; D gene uncertain. Trimming took off 7 bases at V and 1 base at J, with 11 bases between the two ends. CDR1 and CDR2 from the germline V gene are SQVTM and ANQGSEA. The CDR3 totals 13 residues. CDR3 protein: CSATKGSYNEQFF. The CDR3, as DNA: TGCAGCGCTACTAAGGGTTCCTACAATGAGCAGTTCTTC.

This clonotype came up many times. The V gene is TRBV5-5, the J gene TRBJ2-7, with a possible D match to TRBD1 (7 bases). Germline V gene sequence: CDR1 SGHKS, CDR2 YYEKEE (reference sequence). The V and J ends lost 6 bases and 0 bases respectively, with 16 bases between them. This CDR3 has 15 amino acids. The CDR3 DNA reads as TGTGCCAGCACCCACTACAGGGGAGGCTCCTACGAGCAGTACTTC. Its translation: CASTHYRGGSYEQYF.

This clonotype was found many times. V usage is TRBV20-1 and J usage is TRBJ1-2, with D possibly TRBD1 on 5 matching bases. Germline-derived CDR1 and CDR2 are DFQATT and SNEGSKA (reference sequence). Between the trimmed V and J ends, which lost 4 bases and 2 bases, there was a span of 17 bases. CDR3 length: 15 amino acids. This CDR3 reads CSAKVVDRQNYGYTF. Written as DNA, the CDR3 is TGCAGTGCTAAAGTCGTCGACAGACAAAACTATGGCTACACCTTC.

Many counts were recorded for this clonotype. The chain carries TRBV5-1 and TRBJ1-2, with 7 bases that match TRBD1. Germline loops: CDR1 SGHRS, CDR2 YFSETQ. The CDR3 is 14 amino acids. J lost 6 bases, V lost 4 bases, and 9 bases had no gene match. The CDR3: CASSIGTVPNGYTF. CDR3 DNA: TGCGCCAGCAGCATCGGGACAGTGCCTAATGGCTACACCTTC.

There are a few counts of this clonotype. This sequence joins TRBV7-9 and TRBJ2-1, with D perhaps assigned TRBD1 or TRBD2 (5 bases each). The CDR3 runs to 16 residues. Trimming removed 1 base at V and 10 bases at J, with 20 bases between. Germline loops: CDR1 SEHNR, CDR2 FQNEAQ (reference sequence). CDR3 sequence (DNA): TGTGCCAGCAGCTTAGGAGGTTGGGACGCATGGGGGGAGCAGTTCTTC. Translated, it gives CASSLGGWDAWGEQFF.

This clonotype has at least ten counts. This chain links TRBV20-1 with TRBJ1-1; maybe TRBD1 (5 bases). There are 11 residues in the CDR3. Germline V CDR1 and CDR2: DFQATT, SNEGSKA (reference sequence). The CDR3 region has the DNA TGCAGAGGGACCGTGGGTACTGAAGCTTTCTTT. Its translation: CRGTVGTEAFF.

The table lists this clonotype with many counts. The V and J genes are TRBV19 and TRBJ2-5; 8 nucleotides agree with TRBD1. Germline-derived CDR1 and CDR2 are LNHDA and SQIVND (reference sequence). This CDR3 has 13 amino acids. Germline trimming cut 9 bases from V and 5 bases from J; bases unmatched to any gene: 8. This CDR3 is CASSRGLWETQYF. In nucleotides, the CDR3 is TGTGCCAGCTCCAGGGGGCTCTGGGAGACCCAGTACTTC.

This clonotype was picked up a small number of times. This chain joins TRBV10-3 and TRBJ1-2; D gene unclear. With 3 bases removed from V and 0 bases from J, the gap between germline ends came to 8 bases. This CDR3 is built from 14 residues. CDR1 ENHRY and CDR2 SYGVKD come from the germline V gene. The CDR3: CAISDGTANYGYTF. CDR3 bases: TGTGCCATCAGTGACGGTACTGCTAACTATGGCTACACCTTC.

In regard to this clonotype: A much larger clone lies one base from this, so it may be a read error. The chain recombines TRBV5-6 with TRBJ2-3; D gene unclear. Trimming stripped 2 bases from V and 1 base from J, with 8 bases between. The length of the CDR3 is 14 residues. CDR1 is SGHDT and CDR2 is YYEEEE in the germline V gene. The CDR3 reads CASSFSDGTDTQYF. Written as DNA, the CDR3 is TGTGCCAGCAGCTTCAGTGATGGCACAGATACGCAGTATTTT.